A selection of T cell receptor beta chains follows, all from one sample in a study of T cell responses to AZD1222 COVID-19 vaccine. Here immunoSEQ multiplex PCR was the method, and the copy in TCRdb shows in-frame clones only, minus some. The sample has around 130,000 clones; roughly 85% are singletons. The sequencing used peripheral blood, collected on day 0 of MenACWY control vaccination. The receptors derive from an adult in good health. Both conserved end residues are part of each CDR3. Each record gives: J gene, D gene, V gene, clone size, CDR3 DNA, CDR3 protein. D genes are given only for firm matches. The size entry is marked missing in some rows and otherwise reads once, few, many or a size class.

TRBJ1-2	NA	TRBV3-1/TRBV3-2	NA	TGTGCCAGCAGCCAGGCGGCCTATGGCTACACCTTC	CASSQAAYGYTF
TRBJ1-5	NA	TRBV7-2	NA	TGTGCCAGCAGCATGGACAGTAGCAATCAGCCCCAGCATTTT	CASSMDSSNQPQHF
TRBJ1-4	NA	TRBV3-1/TRBV3-2	NA	TGTGCCAGCAGCCAAGATCAGGGCCTCTGGAATGAAAAACTGTTTTTT	CASSQDQGLWNEKLFF
TRBJ2-5	TRBD2	TRBV7-6	NA	TGTGCCAGCAGCTTAGGCTCCCTAGCGGGAGCGAGGGAGACCCAGTACTTC	CASSLGSLAGARETQYF
TRBJ2-1	TRBD2	TRBV28	NA	TGTGCCAGCAGTATTAGCGGGAGTGGCAATGAGCAGTTCTTC	CASSISGSGNEQFF
TRBJ2-2	TRBD1	TRBV30	NA	TGTGCCTGGACCAACCGGGACAGTGACACCGGGGAGCTGTTTTTT	CAWTNRDSDTGELFF
TRBJ2-1	TRBD1	TRBV10-3	NA	TGTGCCATCAGTGGGGACAGGGGGGTTTACAATGAGCAGTTCTTC	CAISGDRGVYNEQFF
TRBJ2-1	TRBD1	TRBV6-5	NA	TGTGCCAGCAAAGCACAGGGGGCGCTGAACAATGAGCAGTTCTTC	CASKAQGALNNEQFF
TRBJ2-7	TRBD1	TRBV6-7	NA	TGTGCCAGCAGTTACCCGCCCCCTGGACAGGGGCCTTCCTACGAGCAGTACTTC	CASSYPPPGQGPSYEQYF
TRBJ1-2	TRBD1	TRBV19	few	TGTGCCAGTACCCCGGGGACAGGGAGAAGATATGGCTACACCTTC	CASTPGTGRRYGYTF
TRBJ2-2	NA	TRBV18	NA	TGTGCCAGCTCACCGACAGGACGGAGCGGGGAGCTGTTTTTT	CASSPTGRSGELFF
TRBJ2-7	TRBD2	TRBV7-6	NA	TGTGCCAGCAGCCCTAATACCCGTAGCGGGAGGACCTACGAGCAGTACTTC	CASSPNTRSGRTYEQYF
TRBJ2-7	NA	TRBV6-1	NA	TGTGCCAGCAGTGAAGTTTCTTACGAGCAGTACTTC	CASSEVSYEQYF
TRBJ2-7	NA	TRBV7-6	NA	TGTGCCAGCAGCTTAGATGACAGCGGAAGCGAGCAGTACTTC	CASSLDDSGSEQYF
TRBJ1-6	TRBD1	TRBV6-6	NA	TGTGCCAGCAGAACCCGGGACAGGGGTAGGGATTCACCCCTCCACTTT	CASRTRDRGRDSPLHF
TRBJ1-4	TRBD1	TRBV30	NA	TGTGCCTGGACGCGATCCGGGACAGGGAATGAAAAACTGTTTTTT	CAWTRSGTGNEKLFF
TRBJ2-6	NA	TRBV5-1	NA	TGCGCCAGCAGCCAACCTCCGGGCCTATCAGCCGGGGCCAACGTCCTGACTTTC	CASSQPPGLSAGANVLTF
TRBJ1-2	NA	TRBV6-5	once	TGTGCCAGCAGTTACTCCCAGGTCTATGGCTACACCTTC	CASSYSQVYGYTF
TRBJ2-3	NA	TRBV20-1	NA	TGCAGTGCTAGTGACGGATACACAGATACGCAGTATTTT	CSASDGYTDTQYF
TRBJ1-2	TRBD1	TRBV5-6	NA	TGTGCCAGCACCGGTGGGTACAGGGGGCGCGACTATGGCTACACCTTC	CASTGGYRGRDYGYTF
TRBJ2-7	NA	TRBV29-1	NA	TGCAGCGTTGCATCCAGCATCTACGAGCAGTACTTC	CSVASSIYEQYF
TRBJ2-6	NA	TRBV9	NA	TGTGCCAGCAGCGACAGGAACGAAGGGGCCAACGTCCTGACTTTC	CASSDRNEGANVLTF
TRBJ2-1	NA	TRBV4-1	few	TGCGCCAGCAGCCAGGACTTCTACAATGAGCAGTTCTTC	CASSQDFYNEQFF
TRBJ1-2	NA	TRBV2	NA	TGTGCCAGCAGTGAATCCGCTAACTATGGCTACACCTTC	CASSESANYGYTF
TRBJ1-2	NA	TRBV10-3	few	TGTGCCATCAGTGATCGGCAGGGATCCGGAGGCTATGGCTACACCTTC	CAISDRQGSGGYGYTF
TRBJ2-3	TRBD2	TRBV5-4	NA	TGTGCCAGCAGCACAGAACTAGCGGGAGTGACAGATACGCAGTATTTT	CASSTELAGVTDTQYF
TRBJ1-2	NA	TRBV4-1	NA	TGCGCCAGCAGCCAAGAGAAAGAGGGGGGAAACTATGGCTACACCTTC	CASSQEKEGGNYGYTF
TRBJ2-2	TRBD2	TRBV13	NA	TGTGCCAGCAGCACCGGGACTAGCGGGCCCGGGGAGCTGTTTTTT	CASSTGTSGPGELFF
TRBJ1-6	TRBD1	TRBV6-2/TRBV6-3	NA	TGTGCCAGCAGTCCGGGACAGGGTAATTCACCCCTCCACTTT	CASSPGQGNSPLHF
TRBJ2-7	NA	TRBV5-1	few	TGCGCCAGCAGCTTGTATGAGGGTGGCGAGCAGTACTTC	CASSLYEGGEQYF
TRBJ2-3	NA	TRBV4-1	NA	TGCGCCAGCAGCCAAGGACCGGCTTCTTTTAGTAAAGATACGCAGTATTTT	CASSQGPASFSKDTQYF
TRBJ2-7	TRBD2	TRBV27	NA	TGTGCCAGCAGTACCGGACTAGCTAGCTCCTACGAGCAGTACTTC	CASSTGLASSYEQYF
TRBJ2-3	NA	TRBV28	NA	TGTGCCAGCAGCCCCAGGAGGGCCGTGTTCAGCACAGATACGCAGTATTTT	CASSPRRAVFSTDTQYF
TRBJ1-5	NA	TRBV19	NA	TGTGCCAGTAGTAGAGATTCGGCTGGGAGCAATCAGCCCCAGCATTTT	CASSRDSAGSNQPQHF
TRBJ2-1	TRBD2	TRBV7-3	NA	TGTGCCAGCAGCTTAGGGGCGGGAGAAGGGCAGTTCTTC	CASSLGAGEGQFF
TRBJ1-1	TRBD1	TRBV5-1	NA	TGCGCCAGCAGCTCGACAGGGAGTCCTAAAGCTTTCTTT	CASSSTGSPKAFF
TRBJ2-4	NA	TRBV6-5	NA	TGTGCCAGCAGCACAGGAGTATGGAACATTCAGTACTTC	CASSTGVWNIQYF
TRBJ1-3	NA	TRBV19	NA	TGTGCCAGTAGTCGCACAGACTCTGGAAACACCATATATTTT	CASSRTDSGNTIYF
TRBJ1-6	NA	TRBV28	once	TGTGCCAGCAGTTTCGCTGGGTGGCAATATAATTCACCCCTCCACTTT	CASSFAGWQYNSPLHF
TRBJ1-2	NA	TRBV21-1	NA	TGTGCCAGCAGCAAGCAATCTACAGGGAGTGGCTACACCTTC	CASSKQSTGSGYTF
TRBJ1-1	NA	TRBV6-1	NA	TGTGCCAGCAGTGAACGACTTAGGGGCACTGAAGCTTTCTTT	CASSERLRGTEAFF
TRBJ2-1	NA	TRBV20-1	NA	TGCAGTGCTAGTAAATCGGGACTCTACTCCTACAATGAGCAGTTCTTC	CSASKSGLYSYNEQFF